A selection of T cell receptor beta chains follows, all from one sample in a study of beta chain features in type 1 diabetes. Produced via immunoSEQ multiplex PCR; TCRdb's table is partial and in-frame only. The sample contains under 20,000 clones, roughly 44% of which appear only once. Source material: stem cell memory CD4+ T cells from blood. All receptors come from a woman aged 40 to 50 in good health. The CDR3 runs from the conserved cysteine through the conserved F or W. The D gene is left open where the match is weak. Clone size, where shown, is once, few, many, or a class for clones that have expanded.

abundance,v_gene,j_gene,d_gene,CDR3nt,CDR3aa
.,TRBV2,TRBJ1-2,.,TGTGCCAGCCTGGAGGTTAAGATAGTTTCTGGCTATGGCTACACCTTC,CASLEVKIVSGYGYTF
few,TRBV9,TRBJ2-2,TRBD2,TGTGCCAGCAGCGCGCCGAGTAGGCCTAGCGGACTAGGGGGGGAGCTGTTTTTT,CASSAPSRPSGLGGELFF
few,TRBV5-1,TRBJ2-7,TRBD1,TGCGCCAGCAGCACACAGGGGCCCACCTACGAGCAGTACTTC,CASSTQGPTYEQYF
few,TRBV7-6,TRBJ2-5,.,TGTGCCAGTGCCAGGGTCGGTCAAGAGACCCAGTACTTC,CASARVGQETQYF
medium-sized,TRBV7-9,TRBJ2-7,TRBD2,TGTGCCAGCAGCTTTCCCCCGGGACTAGTGGACGAGCAGTACTTC,CASSFPPGLVDEQYF
.,TRBV21-1,TRBJ2-7,.,TGTGCCAGCAGCAAAGGTACTCGGGAGCGGGACTACGAGCAGTACTTC,CASSKGTRERDYEQYF
once,TRBV7-8,TRBJ1-2,.,TGTGCCAGCAGCCACGACAGGCAGGATGGCTACACCTTC,CASSHDRQDGYTF
few,TRBV6-6,TRBJ2-7,TRBD2,TGTGCCAGCGGGGGGGGGACCGCCTACGAGCAGTACTTC,CASGGGTAYEQYF
many,TRBV18,TRBJ2-3,TRBD1,TGTGCCAGCTCACCTTCGGACAGGTGGGGATCTACGCAGTATTTT,CASSPSDRWGSTQYF
.,TRBV6-5,TRBJ1-1,.,TGTGCCAGCAGCGGAAACAGGGTGAACACTGAAGCTTTCTTT,CASSGNRVNTEAFF
.,TRBV18,TRBJ2-3,.,TGTGCCAGCTCACAGGGGATCGATACGGGCACAGATACGCAGTATTTT,CASSQGIDTGTDTQYF
few,TRBV19,TRBJ2-7,TRBD1,TGTGCCAGTAGACAGACAGGGATTCGCTCCTACGAGCAGTACTTC,CASRQTGIRSYEQYF
.,TRBV11-2,TRBJ2-7,.,TGTGCCAGCACCCCTGGCAGGGCGTCCTACGAGCAGTACTTC,CASTPGRASYEQYF
.,TRBV2,TRBJ1-4,.,TGTGCCAGTAACTTCAGGGGCACTAATGAAAAACTGTTTTTT,CASNFRGTNEKLFF
.,TRBV2,TRBJ2-3,TRBD2,TGTGCCAGCAGTGACGGGACTAGCGGGCACACAGATACGCAGTATTTT,CASSDGTSGHTDTQYF
few,TRBV11-2,TRBJ2-1,.,TGTGCCAGCAGCTTAGCGGACAGTTACAATGAGCAGTTCTTC,CASSLADSYNEQFF
.,TRBV6-5,TRBJ1-2,TRBD1,TGTGCCAGCAGCCATACCGGGACAGCTAACTATGGCTACACCTTC,CASSHTGTANYGYTF
.,TRBV7-2,TRBJ2-5,TRBD2,TGTGCCAGCAGCTTACGGACTAGCGGGGGGACCCAGTACTTC,CASSLRTSGGTQYF
few,TRBV7-2,TRBJ2-3,TRBD2,TGTGCCAGCAGCTTGGCTAGCGGGGGTCTAGATACGCAGTATTTT,CASSLASGGLDTQYF
few,TRBV4-1,TRBJ1-1,TRBD1,TGCGCCAGCAGCCAACCGGGACAGAGATTCGGGAACACTGAAGCTTTCTTT,CASSQPGQRFGNTEAFF
.,TRBV27,TRBJ1-2,.,TGTGCCAGCAGCTCCCAGGGATATGGCTACACCTTC,CASSSQGYGYTF
few,TRBV7-9,TRBJ2-3,.,TGTGCCAGCAGCTTAGTTCAGGGCACAGATACGCAGTATTTT,CASSLVQGTDTQYF
once,TRBV29-1,TRBJ2-5,.,TGCAGCGTTGGAGGCCTAGAAGAGACCCAGTACTTC,CSVGGLEETQYF
.,TRBV6-1,TRBJ2-2,TRBD2,TGTGCCAGCAGTCCCCGGGGGGGTTCTGGGGAGCTGTTTTTT,CASSPRGGSGELFF
.,TRBV11-2,TRBJ1-5,TRBD1,TGTGCCAGCAGCCCAAGACAGGGGACTGGTCAGCCCCAGCATTTT,CASSPRQGTGQPQHF
.,TRBV6-5,TRBJ2-7,.,TGTGCCAGCGCAGACAGTTCGACCTACGAGCAGTACTTC,CASADSSTYEQYF
.,TRBV27,TRBJ2-6,.,TGTGCCAGCAGTTTTTCCAGGTCCTCTGGGGCCAACGTCCTGACTTTC,CASSFSRSSGANVLTF
few,TRBV18,TRBJ2-3,.,TGTGCCAGCTCACCACAGACTTTACGTAACACAGATACGCAGTATTTT,CASSPQTLRNTDTQYF
few,TRBV9,TRBJ2-6,TRBD1,TGTGCCAGCAGCGAAACCGGGACAGGGGGCTCTGGGGCCAACGTCCTGACTTTC,CASSETGTGGSGANVLTF
.,TRBV7-9,TRBJ1-5,.,TGTGCCAGCAGCTTAGGTTCGGGGAGTGGCAATCAGCCCCAGCATTTT,CASSLGSGSGNQPQHF
.,TRBV5-4,TRBJ2-5,TRBD2,TGTGCCAGCAGCACGCGGGGGGGGGCGGGAGCCCAGTACTTC,CASSTRGGAGAQYF
.,TRBV7-9,TRBJ2-5,.,TGTGCCAGCAGCCTGGAGCAGTACCAAGAGACCCAGTACTTC,CASSLEQYQETQYF
medium-sized,TRBV7-9,TRBJ2-7,TRBD1,TGTGCCATCTCGCATTGGACAGGGGCCTACGAGCAGTACTTC,CAISHWTGAYEQYF
.,TRBV18,TRBJ1-3,.,TGTGCCAGCTCACCACGGGGGGTTATAACTGGAAACACCATATATTTT,CASSPRGVITGNTIYF
.,TRBV7-2,TRBJ2-5,.,TGTGCCAGCGGCCCTCATAGGGGGCAAGAGACCCAGTACTTC,CASGPHRGQETQYF
.,TRBV6-5,TRBJ1-4,.,TGTGCCAGCAGTTATTACGGGGGGCGCCGTGAAAAACTGTTTTTT,CASSYYGGRREKLFF
.,TRBV11-2,TRBJ2-1,TRBD1,TGTGCCAGCAGCTTTGTCAGGGGGCGCGTCGGTGAGCAGTTCTTC,CASSFVRGRVGEQFF
.,TRBV11-2,TRBJ2-1,TRBD2,TGTGCCAGCAGCTTTACTAGCGGGGGGAGCTCCTACAATGAGCAGTTCTTC,CASSFTSGGSSYNEQFF
.,TRBV5-1,TRBJ1-4,.,TGCGCCAGCAGCTCTTACCACCGGACGGGGGGTGATGAAAAACTGTTTTTT,CASSSYHRTGGDEKLFF
once,TRBV7-2,TRBJ2-3,TRBD1,TGTGCCAGCAGCCCATGGACAGGGGTCACAGATACGCAGTATTTT,CASSPWTGVTDTQYF
.,TRBV11-3,TRBJ2-2,.,TGTGCCAGCAGCTTACCAGGGCGAGGGAACACCGGGGAGCTGTTTTTT,CASSLPGRGNTGELFF
.,TRBV27,TRBJ2-5,.,TGTGCCAGCAGTTTAGCGTTCAGGGAGACCCAGTACTTC,CASSLAFRETQYF
.,TRBV5-1,TRBJ1-1,.,TGCGCCAGCAGCCGCCTAGCAAGCGAGGGCCTTGGAGCTTTCTTT,CASSRLASEGLGAFF
.,TRBV29-1,TRBJ1-3,.,TGCAGCGTTGAAGGCAGGGCCTCTGGAAACACCATATATTTT,CSVEGRASGNTIYF
.,TRBV4-2,TRBJ2-5,.,TGTGCCAGCAGCCAAGAGGGCTCGGTGAGGGAGCAGTACTTC,CASSQEGSVREQYF
few,TRBV7-9,TRBJ1-4,.,TGTGCCAGCAGCTCCTCGAAGGTGGGGGGGCTCAATGAAAAACTGTTTTTT,CASSSSKVGGLNEKLFF
.,TRBV7-2,TRBJ1-1,.,TGTGCCAGCAGCTTGGACAGGAACACTGAAGCTTTCTTT,CASSLDRNTEAFF
.,TRBV29-1,TRBJ2-4,.,TGCAGCGTTGGCTCTTCCGGGAACATTCAGTACTTC,CSVGSSGNIQYF
.,TRBV5-1,TRBJ1-5,TRBD1,TGCGCCAGCAGCTCGACAGGGAGAGATCAGCCCCAGCATTTT,CASSSTGRDQPQHF
few,TRBV18,TRBJ2-7,.,TGTGCCAGCTCACCATCTAGCGGACAGCTCACGTACGAGCAGTACTTC,CASSPSSGQLTYEQYF
.,TRBV4-3,TRBJ2-3,TRBD2,TGCGCCAGCAGCCGCCGACTAGCGGGGGAAGATACGCAGTATTTT,CASSRRLAGEDTQYF
.,TRBV7-7,TRBJ2-3,TRBD2,TGTGCTAGCAGCTCGGGAGGGGGAGATACGCAGTATTTT,CASSSGGGDTQYF
few,TRBV7-9,TRBJ1-5,.,TGTGCCAGCAGCCCCGGAGGTTATAGCAATCAGCCCCAGCATTTT,CASSPGGYSNQPQHF
.,TRBV12-5,TRBJ2-5,.,TGTGCTAGTGGGCCTGGACAGCCGAGGGAGACCCAGTACTTC,CASGPGQPRETQYF